There are a few counts of the clone carrying this T cell receptor (beta chain). The data were obtained in a study of cytomegalovirus exposure and HLA in healthy donors. This CDR3 contains 14 residues. CDR1 MNHEY and CDR2 SVGAGI come from the germline V gene. Unmatched junction bases numbered 4, after V lost 2 bases and J lost 4 bases. Primers: 60 Vbeta forward and 13 Jbeta reverse. Sequencing used immunoSEQ multiplex PCR; TCRdb keeps in-frame clones, though not all of them. The profile shows about 98,000 clones, more than 60% of them singletons. The chain couples TRBV6-5 to TRBJ2-7, with 8 bases identical to TRBD1. The source material was PBMCs. The receptor comes from a man aged 50 or older in good health and CMV-seronegative. The DNA of the CDR3 is TGTGCCAGCAGTTACGATAGGACAGGGTACGAGCAGTACTTC. This sequence encodes CASSYDRTGYEQYF.